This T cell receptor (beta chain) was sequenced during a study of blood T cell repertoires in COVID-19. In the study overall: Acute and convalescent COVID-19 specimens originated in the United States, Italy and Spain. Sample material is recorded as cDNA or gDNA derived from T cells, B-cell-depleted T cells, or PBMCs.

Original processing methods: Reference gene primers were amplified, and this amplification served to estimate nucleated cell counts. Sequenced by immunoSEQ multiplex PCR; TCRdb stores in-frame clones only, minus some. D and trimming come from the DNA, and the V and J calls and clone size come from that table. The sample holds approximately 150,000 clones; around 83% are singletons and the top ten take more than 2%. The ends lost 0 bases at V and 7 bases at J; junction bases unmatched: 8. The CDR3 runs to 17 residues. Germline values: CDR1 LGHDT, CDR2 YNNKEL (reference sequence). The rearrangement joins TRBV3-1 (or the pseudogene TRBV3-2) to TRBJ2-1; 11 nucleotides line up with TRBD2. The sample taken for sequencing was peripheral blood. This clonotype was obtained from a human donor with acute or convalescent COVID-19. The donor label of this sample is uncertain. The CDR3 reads CASSQDRLAGGGNEQFF. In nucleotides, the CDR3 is TGTGCCAGCAGCCAAGATAGGCTAGCGGGAGGAGGGAATGAGCAGTTCTTC.